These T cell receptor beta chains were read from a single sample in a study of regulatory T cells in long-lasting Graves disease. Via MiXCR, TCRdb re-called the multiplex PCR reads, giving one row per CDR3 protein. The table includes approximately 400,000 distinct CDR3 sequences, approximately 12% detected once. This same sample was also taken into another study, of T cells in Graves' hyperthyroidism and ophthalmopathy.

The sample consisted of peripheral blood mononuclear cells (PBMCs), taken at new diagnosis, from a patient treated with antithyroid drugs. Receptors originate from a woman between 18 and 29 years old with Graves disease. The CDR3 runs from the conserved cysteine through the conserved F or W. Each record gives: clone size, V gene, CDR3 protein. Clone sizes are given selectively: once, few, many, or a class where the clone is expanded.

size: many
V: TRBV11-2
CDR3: CASSLPSGRASYNEQFF

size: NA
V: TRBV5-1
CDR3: CASTLGGGTDTQYF

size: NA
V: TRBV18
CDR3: CASSPPLPGVPTSPLHF

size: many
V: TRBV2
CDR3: CASRLGQGETQYF

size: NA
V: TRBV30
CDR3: CAWSVAPLPGGASEQYF

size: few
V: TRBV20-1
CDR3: CSAREGAREKLFF

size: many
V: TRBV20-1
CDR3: CSAGQWRFAMNTEAFF

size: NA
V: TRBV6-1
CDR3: CAIFSPFRGRQENYGYTF

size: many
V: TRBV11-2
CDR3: CASSSPPDRVNTEAFF

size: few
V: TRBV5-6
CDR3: CASSLWVLDAEAFF

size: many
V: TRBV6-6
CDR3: CASSYSSTYGYTF

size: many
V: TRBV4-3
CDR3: CASSQDRPDDGYTF

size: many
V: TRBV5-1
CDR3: CASSLRGDGELFF

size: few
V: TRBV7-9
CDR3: CASSFSENSNQPQHF

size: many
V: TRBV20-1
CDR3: CSAEDLPTGNQPQHF

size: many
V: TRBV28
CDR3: CASSSLASRYEQYF

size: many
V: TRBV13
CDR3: CASSLGRDGTDTQYF

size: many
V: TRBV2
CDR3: CASSSGEDEQFF

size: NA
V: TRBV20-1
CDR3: CSAVGGRDEKLFF

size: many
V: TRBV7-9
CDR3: CASSSTLSGRADRSVTDTQYF

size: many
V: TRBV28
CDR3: CASSRRGAWETQYF

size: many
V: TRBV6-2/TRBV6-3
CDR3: CASSYDGQGANGYTF

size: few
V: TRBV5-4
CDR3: CASSPPLDHNEQFF

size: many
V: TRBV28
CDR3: CASSSGQGSIGYTF

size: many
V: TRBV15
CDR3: CATAAGVGWDTEAFF

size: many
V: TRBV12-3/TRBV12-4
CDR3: CASRQGGGTDTQYF

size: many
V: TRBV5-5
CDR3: CASSFSASGSGANVLTF

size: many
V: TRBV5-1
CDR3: CASSLAMTSHRETQYF

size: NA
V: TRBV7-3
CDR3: CASSEGGQMNTEAFF

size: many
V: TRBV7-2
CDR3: CASSLGLGGRDYGYTF

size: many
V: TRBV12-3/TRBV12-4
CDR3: CASSLLPRQSTNEKLFF

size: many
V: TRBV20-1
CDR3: CSAKHSPYEQYF

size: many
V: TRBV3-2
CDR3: CASSQGRSATSIMNNEKLFF

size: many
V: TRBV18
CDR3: CASSPSLDRGRNQPQHF

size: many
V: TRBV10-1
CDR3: CASSDRGRANEQYF

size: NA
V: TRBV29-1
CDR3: CSATHPDGELFF

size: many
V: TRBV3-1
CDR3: CASSQGRKVEAFF

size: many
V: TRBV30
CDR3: CAWSQAGQAFF

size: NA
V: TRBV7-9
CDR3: CASSSPAGANVLTF

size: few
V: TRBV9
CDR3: CASSPYARSLNYGYTF

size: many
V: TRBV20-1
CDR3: CSAPPTTRGGGFWGYTF

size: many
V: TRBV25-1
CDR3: CASSEGDYSYNEQFF

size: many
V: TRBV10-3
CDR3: CAINRDPQANVLTF

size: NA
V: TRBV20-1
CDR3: CSAPGTYYGYTF

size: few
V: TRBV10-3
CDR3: CAISFSRTGREKFF

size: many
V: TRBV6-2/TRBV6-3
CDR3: CASSSPSGGAINEQFF

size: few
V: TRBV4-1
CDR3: CASSQVGQGLFDGYTF

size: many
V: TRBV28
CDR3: CASSKYSEAFF

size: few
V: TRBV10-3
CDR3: CAIMNRGAREASFNEQFF

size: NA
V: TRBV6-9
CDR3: CASSYNWEAHLGNYGYTF

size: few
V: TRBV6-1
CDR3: CASSEYIRQGGETQYF

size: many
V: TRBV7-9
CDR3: CASSLVGRQYTEAFF

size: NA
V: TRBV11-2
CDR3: CASRTRSGSHANTGELFF

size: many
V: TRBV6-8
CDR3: CASSSDDASYNEQFF

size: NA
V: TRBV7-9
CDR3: CASNGPQAPVLSGQFF

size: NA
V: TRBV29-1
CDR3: CSVGSVGAGSTIYF

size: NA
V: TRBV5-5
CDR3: CASSFGPRTEAFF